This T cell receptor (beta chain) stems from a study of blood T cells in healthy people across ages. This clonotype occurred a few times. This may come from a read error, since a much larger clone is one base off. The study drew donors from healthy Caucasian individuals in Russia aged about 6 to 95. The second PCR ran roughly 7 to 12 cycles with a sample-barcoded 5' primer and J-beta primers. TCRdb re-analysed the 5' RACE reads in MiXCR, keeping a single row per CDR3 protein. This table has 1.5 million to 2 million distinct CDR3 sequences, 28% appearing once. V lost 0 bases and J lost 1, with 8 bases in between. Germline loops: CDR1 SGDLS, CDR2 YYNGEE. The CDR3 contains 14 residues.

This sequence originates from a young woman in good health. The sequenced sample was blood. The chain links TRBV9 to TRBJ2-7, with D maybe TRBD1 (6 bases). Here the CDR3 reads CASSVAQGSYEQYF. CDR3 nucleotide sequence: TGTGCCAGCAGCGTAGCCCAGGGGTCCTACGAGCAGTACTTC.